One and the same sample provided the 21 T cell receptor beta chains below, sequenced in a study of T cell responses to AZD1222 COVID-19 vaccine. Produced via immunoSEQ multiplex PCR; TCRdb's table is partial and in-frame only. The data contain roughly 96,000 clones, roughly 87% of them singletons. Material: peripheral blood, obtained on day 0 of AZD1222 vaccination. Every receptor here comes from an adult in good health.

The table lists this clone with a count of one. The rearrangement uses TRBV5-1 and TRBJ2-5, with TRBD2 as a possible D gene (6 bases). V shed 0 bases and J shed 2 bases, with 14 bases lying between them. The CDR3 length is 16 residues. The germline CDR1 and CDR2 sequences are SGHRS and YFSETQ. The CDR3 sequence is CASSLGGARRQETQYF. The CDR3 DNA is TGCGCCAGCAGCTTGGGCGGGGCCCGGAGGCAAGAGACCCAGTACTTC.

The chain has TRBV24-1 and TRBJ1-1, with TRBD1 as a possible D gene (5 bases). The CDR3 has 16 residues. From germline, CDR1 is KGHDR and CDR2 SFDVKD. The V and J ends lost 2 bases and 4 bases respectively, with 16 bases between them. The CDR3 DNA reads TGTGCCACCAGTGATTGGTGCAGGGCGACGGCCACTGAAGCTTTCTTT. Translating gives CATSDWCRATATEAFF.

The chain has TRBV6-5 and TRBJ1-2; D possibly corresponds to TRBD1 (5 bases). V lost 6 bases, J lost 8 bases, and 19 bases lay in between. This CDR3 comprises 14 residues. Germline CDR1 MNHEY, CDR2 SVGAGI. This CDR3 reads CASRERGLKGGYTF. The CDR3 DNA sequence: TGTGCCAGCAGGGAGAGAGGACTCAAGGGGGGCTACACCTTC.

The chain carries TRBV6-5 and TRBJ1-1; 9 positions match TRBD1. Germline CDR1 MNHEY, CDR2 SVGAGI. This CDR3 is built from 15 residues. V shed 4 bases, J shed 4 bases, and the junction held 7 bases outside the gene matches. CDR3 DNA: TGTGCCAGCAGTTCCCGGGACAGGGCGGGCACTGAAGCTTTCTTT. It is translated as CASSSRDRAGTEAFF.

The rearrangement joins TRBV7-6 to TRBJ1-4; 9 bases are shared with TRBD1. Losses at the gene ends were 4 bases for V and 5 bases for J; bases not matched to a gene: 8. The CDR3 totals 16 residues. Germline-derived CDR1 and CDR2 are SGHVS and FNYEAQ. This CDR3 is CASSSGTGMGNEKLFF. CDR3 nucleotides: TGTGCCAGCAGCTCCGGGACAGGGATGGGAAATGAAAAACTGTTTTTT.

The chain combines TRBV5-1 with TRBJ1-3, with D tentatively TRBD1 (6 bases). This CDR3 has 16 amino acids. V shed 0 bases and J shed 4 bases, with 14 bases lying between them. Germline assignment: CDR1 SGHRS and CDR2 YFSETQ. The chain's CDR3 is CASSLGTGPVGNTIYF. The CDR3 nucleotides read TGCGCCAGCAGCTTGGGAACAGGGCCGGTCGGAAACACCATATATTTT.

The rearrangement links TRBV3-1 (or the pseudogene TRBV3-2) to TRBJ2-6; no reliable D call. V was cut by 1 base and J by 2 bases, with 12 bases left in between. Per the germline V gene, CDR1 is LGHDT and CDR2 is YNNKEL (reference sequence). The CDR3 length is 17 residues. The chain's CDR3 is CASSQAVGVAGANVLTF. The CDR3 DNA sequence: TGTGCCAGCAGCCAAGCTGTAGGCGTGGCTGGGGCCAACGTCCTGACTTTC.

The chain joins TRBV7-8 to TRBJ2-2; D remains ambiguous. The CDR3 runs to 14 residues. Per germline, CDR1 SGHVS and CDR2 FQNEAQ. The V end lost 6 bases, the J end lost 6 bases, and 14 bases lay between the germline ends. CDR3 DNA: TGTGCCAGCAGTCTCAGCGCCGGCCCCGGGGAGCTGTTTTTT. It encodes CASSLSAGPGELFF.

In its sample, this clone was seen once. This sequence joins TRBV9 and TRBJ2-1, with 7 bases that match TRBD2. The J segment lost 5 bases and the V segment lost 4 bases, leaving 12 bases of the junction unmatched. Germline CDR1 and CDR2: SGDLS and YYNGEE. The CDR3 is 16 amino acids. The CDR3, as DNA: TGTGCCAGCAGCTCTAGCTCCCGGGAGGACGACAATGAGCAGTTCTTC. Encoded protein: CASSSSSREDDNEQFF.

The J gene is TRBJ1-2, the V gene TRBV27; possible D gene TRBD1, 5 bases. This CDR3 spans 15 amino acids. V gave up 0 bases and J gave up 4 bases, with 12 bases separating them. Germline loops: CDR1 MNHEY, CDR2 SMNVEV (reference sequence). The CDR3 protein is CASSLSGVVAYGYTF. As DNA, the CDR3 is TGTGCCAGCAGTTTATCGGGGGTAGTCGCCTATGGCTACACCTTC.

This rearrangement joins TRBV30 to TRBJ1-5; D remains unclear. Trimming stripped 3 bases from V and 4 bases from J, with 10 bases between. Germline assignment: CDR1 GTSNPN and CDR2 SVGIG (reference sequence). CDR3 size: 13 residues. The CDR3 DNA follows: TGTGCCTGGAGCGGAACACCTAATCAGCCCCAGCATTTT. Protein: CAWSGTPNQPQHF.

The chain has TRBV27 and TRBJ1-2; perhaps TRBD1 as D (6 bases). This CDR3 is built from 15 residues. V lost 5 bases, J lost 4 bases, and 17 bases lay in between. Germline lookup yields CDR1 MNHEY and CDR2 SMNVEV (reference sequence). The CDR3 nucleotides are TGTGCCAGCAGTCCACTGGCGGGGGGCGGCTATGGCTACACCTTC. It yields the protein CASSPLAGGGYGYTF.

The genes are TRBV4-2 and TRBJ1-2; D is perhaps TRBD1 (5 bases). The V gene lost 5 bases and the J gene lost 6 bases, with 16 bases spanning the gap. Looked up from germline, CDR1 is LGHNA and CDR2 is YNFKEQ. The CDR3 extends over 14 amino acids. The CDR3, as DNA: TGTGCCAGCAGCTTCAGGGATGCGGACCATGGCTACACCTTC. It encodes CASSFRDADHGYTF.

In its sample, this clone was seen once. The gene calls are TRBV27 and TRBJ1-2; TRBD1 matches 7 bases. CDR1 MNHEY and CDR2 SMNVEV come from the germline V gene (reference sequence). The junction had 12 bases not matched to a gene; V was cut back by 7 bases and J by 4 bases. This CDR3 spans 15 amino acids. CDR3 in DNA: TGTGCCAGCACCCCCAGCACAGGGGCCTTCTATGGCTACACCTTC. Translation gives CASTPSTGAFYGYTF.

Relative to its sample, this clone is medium-sized. This rearrangement joins TRBV5-4 to TRBJ1-3; a possible D gene is TRBD1 (6 bases). Germline CDR1 reads SGHNT; CDR2 reads YYREEE (reference sequence). The V and J ends lost 3 bases and 7 bases respectively, with 14 bases between them. CDR3 length: 14 residues. CDR3: CASSSWDKRNTIYF. CDR3 nucleotide sequence: TGTGCCAGCAGCTCCTGGGACAAAAGGAACACCATATATTTT.

The chain couples TRBV11-1 to TRBJ1-2, with 7 bases identical to TRBD1. The CDR3 consists of 17 residues. V lost 0 bases to trimming and J lost 4 bases; unmatched junction nucleotides: 11. CDR1 is SGHAT and CDR2 is FQDESV in the germline V gene (reference sequence). The CDR3 loop reads CASSLADETGNSYGYTF. CDR3 in DNA: TGTGCCAGCAGCTTAGCCGATGAGACAGGGAACTCCTATGGCTACACCTTC.

This clone was picked up one time. The chain is built from TRBV4-3 and TRBJ2-2; the match to TRBD2 covers 9 bases. Germline V gives CDR1 LGHNA, CDR2 YSLEER. Unmatched junction bases numbered 6, after V lost 0 bases and J lost 7 bases. This CDR3 spans 16 amino acids. The CDR3 here is CASSQDSGGGGGELFF. The CDR3 DNA reads as TGCGCCAGCAGCCAAGATAGCGGGGGCGGAGGCGGGGAGCTGTTTTTT.

V and J are TRBV2 and TRBJ1-2, with 8 bases fitting TRBD1. The germline gives CDR1 SNHLY, CDR2 FYNNEI. J lost 2 bases, V lost 8 bases, and 7 bases had no gene match. The length of the CDR3 is 14 residues. CDR3 sequence: CASRGGQANYGYTF. CDR3 nucleotides: TGTGCCAGCCGGGGGGGACAGGCAAACTATGGCTACACCTTC. Full variable domain (outside the CDR3, taken from reference TRBV2 and TRBJ1-2): EPEVTQTPSHQVTQMGQEVILRCVPISNHLYFYWYRQILGQKVEFLVSFYNNEISEKSEIFDDQFSVERPDGSNFTLKIRSTKLEDSAMYFCASRGGQANYGYTFGSGTRLTVV.

This chain joins TRBV11-1 and TRBJ1-1; D perhaps matches TRBD1 (6 bases). Trimming left V 2 bases short and J 6 bases short, with 10 bases between. The germline CDR1 and CDR2 sequences are SGHAT and FQDESV (reference sequence). The CDR3 consists of 13 residues. The CDR3: CASSLRGSAEAFF. The DNA for the CDR3 is TGTGCCAGCAGCTTAAGGGGGTCCGCTGAAGCTTTCTTT.

This chain links TRBV19 with TRBJ1-5; D is undetermined. V was pared by 6 bases and J by 1 base, with 10 bases between. This CDR3 region has 14 residues. The germline gives CDR1 LNHDA, CDR2 SQIVND (reference sequence). The CDR3 protein is CASSGRDSNQPQHF. The CDR3 DNA is TGTGCCAGTAGCGGACGCGACAGCAATCAGCCCCAGCATTTT. Full variable domain (remainder filled in from reference TRBV19 and TRBJ1-5): DGGITQSPKYLFRKEGQNVTLSCEQNLNHDAMYWYRQDPGQGLRLIYYSQIVNDFQKGDIAEGYSVSREKKESFPLTVTSAQKNPTAFYLCASSGRDSNQPQHFGDGTRLSIL.

The CDR3 nucleotides read TGTGCCAGCAGATACGCCAGGGGAAGCTCCTACGAGCAGTACTTC. Translation: CASRYARGSSYEQYF. The V and J genes are TRBV6-5 and TRBJ2-7; tentative D call: TRBD1 (6 bases). Trimming pared 6 bases from V and 0 bases from J, leaving 15 bases between. Germline V lookup: CDR1 MNHEY, CDR2 SVGAGI. The CDR3 has 15 residues.